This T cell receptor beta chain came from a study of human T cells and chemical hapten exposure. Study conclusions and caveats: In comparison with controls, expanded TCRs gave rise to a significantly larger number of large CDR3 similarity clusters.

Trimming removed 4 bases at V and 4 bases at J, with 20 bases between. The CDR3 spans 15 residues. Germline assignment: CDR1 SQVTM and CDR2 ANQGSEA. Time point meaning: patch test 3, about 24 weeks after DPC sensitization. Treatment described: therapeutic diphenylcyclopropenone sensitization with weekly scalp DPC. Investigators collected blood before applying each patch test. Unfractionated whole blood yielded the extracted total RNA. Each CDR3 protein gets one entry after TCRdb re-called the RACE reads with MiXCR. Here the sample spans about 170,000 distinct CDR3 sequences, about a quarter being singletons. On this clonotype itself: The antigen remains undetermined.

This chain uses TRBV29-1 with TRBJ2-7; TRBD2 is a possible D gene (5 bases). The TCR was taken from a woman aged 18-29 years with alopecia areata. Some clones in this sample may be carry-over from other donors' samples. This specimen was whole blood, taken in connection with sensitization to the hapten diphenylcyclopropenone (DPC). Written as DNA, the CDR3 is TGCAGCGTTGCCGATAAAAGAGGACTGCCTTACGAGCAGTACTTC. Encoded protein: CSVADKRGLPYEQYF.